This T cell receptor beta chain was profiled in a study of Graves' ophthalmopathy and Graves' hyperthyroidism. Study at large: Peripheral blood sampling occurred at initial diagnosis, before any treatment.

Moderate-to-severe activity, CAS ≥3, NOSPECS ≥4 and duration under 3 months were recorded for donors with ophthalmopathy. Patients with other autoimmune diseases, uncontrolled infections, pregnancy or lactation were excluded. Scientists amplified the TCR beta CDR3 regions from RNA transcripts. The workflow started with a first-round RT-PCR run with HTBI primers and then moved on to a second-round multiplex PCR. Via MiXCR, TCRdb re-called the multiplex PCR reads, giving one row per CDR3 protein. The sample consists of hundreds of thousands of distinct CDR3 sequences, 40% of them appearing once. Sequencing was done on a sample of peripheral blood. The sequence derives from an adult man with Graves' ophthalmopathy.

The CDR3 protein is CASSQGRGRAGELFF. The CDR3 DNA follows: TGTGCCAGCAGCCAAGGACGGGGTCGCGCCGGGGAGCTGTTTTTT. This chain joins TRBV7-9 and TRBJ2-2, with a possible D match to TRBD2 (5 bases). CDR1 and CDR2 from the germline V gene are SEHNR and FQNEAQ (reference sequence). This CDR3 is 15 amino acids long. The V end was cut by 5 bases, the J end by 6 bases, with 16 bases between.